The rows below give T cell receptor beta chains drawn from one sample of a study of cytomegalovirus exposure and HLA in healthy donors. Here immunoSEQ multiplex PCR was the method, and the copy in TCRdb shows in-frame clones only, minus some. The profile shows under 150,000 clones, around 73% of them singletons. Sequenced material: PBMCs. All receptors derive from a human donor in good health. Each CDR3 is given with its conserved first and last residue. The order of the fields is CDR3 protein, CDR3 DNA, V gene, CDR3 length, D gene, J gene, clone size. A D gene is named only where the DNA matches it firmly. Clone size is not always given. Where it is, it says once, few, many or a class for expanded clones.

CDR3aa: CASSRTGALTYEQYF
CDR3nt: TGTGCCAGCAGCAGGACAGGGGCTTTAACCTACGAGCAGTACTTC
v_gene: TRBV9
len: 15
d_gene: TRBD1
j_gene: TRBJ2-7
abundance: few

CDR3aa: CASSSTHVETQYF
CDR3nt: TGTGCCAGCAGCTCCACACATGTGGAGACCCAGTACTTC
v_gene: TRBV5-6
len: 13
d_gene: -
j_gene: TRBJ2-5
abundance: -

CDR3aa: CASSAGTSGAGELFF
CDR3nt: TGTGCCAGCAGTGCGGGGACTAGCGGGGCCGGGGAGCTGTTTTTT
v_gene: TRBV6-4
len: 15
d_gene: TRBD2
j_gene: TRBJ2-2
abundance: -

CDR3aa: CASSSGANTQYF
CDR3nt: TGTGCCAGCAGCTCAGGGGCAAATACGCAGTATTTT
v_gene: TRBV7-9
len: 12
d_gene: -
j_gene: TRBJ2-3
abundance: -

CDR3aa: CASSPPSRDTEAFF
CDR3nt: TGTGCCAGCAGCCCCCCGAGCAGGGACACTGAAGCTTTCTTT
v_gene: TRBV7-2
len: 14
d_gene: -
j_gene: TRBJ1-1
abundance: once

CDR3aa: CASSPDRGGFYGYTF
CDR3nt: TGTGCCAGCAGCCCAGACAGGGGAGGGTTCTATGGCTACACCTTC
v_gene: TRBV2
len: 15
d_gene: TRBD1
j_gene: TRBJ1-2
abundance: -

CDR3aa: CASRAGAYEQYF
CDR3nt: TGTGCCAGCAGAGCGGGAGCCTACGAGCAGTACTTC
v_gene: TRBV28
len: 12
d_gene: TRBD2
j_gene: TRBJ2-7
abundance: -

CDR3aa: CASSLAPSGTYEQYF
CDR3nt: TGTGCCAGCAGCTTGGCCCCTAGCGGGACCTACGAGCAGTACTTC
v_gene: TRBV5-4
len: 15
d_gene: TRBD2
j_gene: TRBJ2-7
abundance: -

CDR3aa: CASSLNAGLDTEAFF
CDR3nt: TGTGCCAGCAGCCTAAATGCAGGGTTGGACACTGAAGCTTTCTTT
v_gene: TRBV7-8
len: 15
d_gene: -
j_gene: TRBJ1-1
abundance: -

CDR3aa: CASITDRVNYGYTF
CDR3nt: TGTGCCAGCATCACGGACAGGGTTAACTATGGCTACACCTTC
v_gene: TRBV6-1
len: 14
d_gene: TRBD1
j_gene: TRBJ1-2
abundance: -

CDR3aa: CSVAVETQYF
CDR3nt: TGCAGCGTTGCTGTAGAGACCCAGTACTTC
v_gene: TRBV29-1
len: 10
d_gene: -
j_gene: TRBJ2-5
abundance: once

CDR3aa: CASSPGTVTDTQYF
CDR3nt: TGTGCCAGCAGCCCTGGAACAGTTACAGATACGCAGTATTTT
v_gene: TRBV7-2
len: 14
d_gene: -
j_gene: TRBJ2-3
abundance: -

CDR3aa: CASSERHQLSGYNEQFF
CDR3nt: TGTGCCAGCAGCGAAAGGCATCAGCTATCGGGCTACAATGAGCAGTTCTTC
v_gene: TRBV4-2
len: 17
d_gene: -
j_gene: TRBJ2-1
abundance: -

CDR3aa: CASNIPGQPFTEAFF
CDR3nt: TGTGCCAGCAACATTCCGGGACAGCCTTTCACTGAAGCTTTCTTT
v_gene: TRBV6-5
len: 15
d_gene: TRBD1
j_gene: TRBJ1-1
abundance: -

CDR3aa: CASSLGQGATDTQYF
CDR3nt: TGCGCCAGCAGCTTGGGACAGGGGGCAACAGATACGCAGTATTTT
v_gene: TRBV5-1
len: 15
d_gene: TRBD1
j_gene: TRBJ2-3
abundance: -

CDR3aa: CAISDRTGTEQFF
CDR3nt: TGTGCCATCAGTGACCGGACAGGGACTGAGCAGTTCTTC
v_gene: TRBV10-3
len: 13
d_gene: TRBD1
j_gene: TRBJ2-1
abundance: -

CDR3aa: CASSLDAGVGTEAFF
CDR3nt: TGTGCCAGCAGCTTAGATGCGGGTGTAGGCACTGAAGCTTTCTTT
v_gene: TRBV11-3
len: 15
d_gene: -
j_gene: TRBJ1-1
abundance: few

CDR3aa: CASSLALGLASYEQYF
CDR3nt: TGTGCCAGCAGCTTAGCGCTGGGACTAGCGTCCTACGAGCAGTACTTC
v_gene: TRBV7-8
len: 16
d_gene: TRBD2
j_gene: TRBJ2-7
abundance: -

CDR3aa: CASSPPGLAGGLSEQYF
CDR3nt: TGTGCCAGCAGCCCGCCGGGACTAGCGGGAGGGCTCTCCGAGCAGTACTTC
v_gene: TRBV21-1
len: 17
d_gene: -
j_gene: TRBJ2-7
abundance: few

CDR3aa: CASRPDRADGYTF
CDR3nt: TGTGCCAGCAGACCCGACAGGGCGGACGGCTACACCTTC
v_gene: TRBV27
len: 13
d_gene: TRBD1
j_gene: TRBJ1-2
abundance: -

CDR3aa: CASSPAGYGRNEQFF
CDR3nt: TGTGCCAGCTCACCAGCAGGGTATGGTCGCAATGAGCAGTTCTTC
v_gene: TRBV18
len: 15
d_gene: -
j_gene: TRBJ2-1
abundance: -

CDR3aa: CASSLEGRVGEKLFF
CDR3nt: TGTGCCAGCAGCTTAGAAGGCAGGGTAGGCGAAAAACTGTTTTTT
v_gene: TRBV7-8
len: 15
d_gene: -
j_gene: TRBJ1-4
abundance: once

CDR3aa: CASSLDGVGGEAFF
CDR3nt: TGCGCCAGCAGCTTGGACGGGGTCGGGGGTGAAGCTTTCTTT
v_gene: TRBV5-1
len: 14
d_gene: -
j_gene: TRBJ1-1
abundance: -

CDR3aa: CASSQIAGATPYEQYF
CDR3nt: TGTGCCAGCAGTCAAATAGCGGGGGCAACCCCCTACGAGCAGTACTTC
v_gene: TRBV28
len: 16
d_gene: TRBD2
j_gene: TRBJ2-7
abundance: -

CDR3aa: CASSGVRGGFGYTF
CDR3nt: TGTGCCAGCAGTGGGGTACGAGGGGGCTTTGGCTACACCTTC
v_gene: TRBV2
len: 14
d_gene: TRBD1
j_gene: TRBJ1-2
abundance: -

CDR3aa: CASSFHRFSVYGYTF
CDR3nt: TGTGCCAGCAGTTTTCACAGGTTTTCGGTGTATGGCTACACCTTC
v_gene: TRBV27
len: 15
d_gene: -
j_gene: TRBJ1-2
abundance: few

CDR3aa: CASSLVGGNTEAFF
CDR3nt: TGTGCCAGCAGCTTAGTAGGGGGGAACACTGAAGCTTTCTTT
v_gene: TRBV11-2
len: 14
d_gene: -
j_gene: TRBJ1-1
abundance: -

CDR3aa: CATSRDPVYEQYF
CDR3nt: TGTGCCACCAGCAGAGACCCGGTCTACGAGCAGTACTTC
v_gene: TRBV15
len: 13
d_gene: -
j_gene: TRBJ2-7
abundance: -

CDR3aa: CASTGTSGRAGSYEQYF
CDR3nt: TGTGCCAGCACCGGGACTAGCGGGAGGGCAGGGTCCTACGAGCAGTACTTC
v_gene: TRBV27
len: 17
d_gene: TRBD2
j_gene: TRBJ2-7
abundance: -

CDR3aa: CASSPGQVSVTYNEQFF
CDR3nt: TGCGCCAGCAGCCCCGGACAGGTATCGGTAACGTACAATGAGCAGTTCTTC
v_gene: TRBV5-1
len: 17
d_gene: TRBD1
j_gene: TRBJ2-1
abundance: -

CDR3aa: CSVELRMAETQYF
CDR3nt: TGCAGCGTTGAGCTCAGGATGGCAGAGACCCAGTACTTC
v_gene: TRBV29-1
len: 13
d_gene: -
j_gene: TRBJ2-5
abundance: -

CDR3aa: CASRLVSNTGELFF
CDR3nt: TGTGCCAGTAGGCTAGTCTCGAACACCGGGGAGCTGTTTTTT
v_gene: TRBV19
len: 14
d_gene: -
j_gene: TRBJ2-2
abundance: -

CDR3aa: CASSGQFF
CDR3nt: TGTGCCAGCAGTGGACAGTTCTTC
v_gene: TRBV6-1
len: 8
d_gene: -
j_gene: TRBJ2-1
abundance: -

CDR3aa: CASSRSRGTNEKLFF
CDR3nt: TGTGCCAGCAGTCGATCCAGGGGAACTAATGAAAAACTGTTTTTT
v_gene: TRBV27
len: 15
d_gene: -
j_gene: TRBJ1-4
abundance: -

CDR3aa: CASSFTRLAGGREQYF
CDR3nt: TGTGCCAGCAGCTTCACCCGACTAGCGGGAGGTCGCGAGCAGTACTTC
v_gene: TRBV7-8
len: 16
d_gene: TRBD2
j_gene: TRBJ2-7
abundance: -

CDR3aa: CASSLGGQGEKLFF
CDR3nt: TGTGCCAGCAGCCTAGGGGGACAGGGTGAAAAACTGTTTTTT
v_gene: TRBV9
len: 14
d_gene: TRBD1
j_gene: TRBJ1-4
abundance: -

CDR3aa: CASSQEVQLDTQYF
CDR3nt: TGCGCCAGCAGCCAAGAGGTCCAGTTAGATACGCAGTATTTT
v_gene: TRBV4-1
len: 14
d_gene: -
j_gene: TRBJ2-3
abundance: -

CDR3aa: CASSVDEAGPSTDTQYF
CDR3nt: TGTGCCAGCAGCGTAGATGAGGCAGGGCCTAGCACAGATACGCAGTATTTT
v_gene: TRBV9
len: 17
d_gene: -
j_gene: TRBJ2-3
abundance: -

CDR3aa: CASSVLGQGSNQPQHF
CDR3nt: TGTGCCAGCAGTGTTTTAGGGCAGGGGAGCAATCAGCCCCAGCATTTT
v_gene: TRBV2
len: 16
d_gene: -
j_gene: TRBJ1-5
abundance: -

CDR3aa: CASSLALLALNEQFF
CDR3nt: TGTGCCAGCAGCTTAGCGCTACTAGCGTTAAATGAGCAGTTCTTC
v_gene: TRBV7-2
len: 15
d_gene: TRBD2
j_gene: TRBJ2-1
abundance: -

CDR3aa: CASSLAGRSNQPQHF
CDR3nt: TGTGCCAGCAGCTTGGCCGGGAGAAGCAATCAGCCCCAGCATTTT
v_gene: TRBV5-6
len: 15
d_gene: -
j_gene: TRBJ1-5
abundance: -

CDR3aa: CSVEKGGNTEAFF
CDR3nt: TGCAGCGTTGAGAAGGGAGGGAACACTGAAGCTTTCTTT
v_gene: TRBV29-1
len: 13
d_gene: -
j_gene: TRBJ1-1
abundance: -

CDR3aa: CASSPTLRAGDYEQYF
CDR3nt: TGTGCCAGCAGCCCAACCCTCAGGGCAGGGGACTACGAGCAGTACTTC
v_gene: TRBV27
len: 16
d_gene: -
j_gene: TRBJ2-7
abundance: -

CDR3aa: CASSRDRGSAGNTIYF
CDR3nt: TGTGCCAGCAGCCGGGACAGGGGTTCAGCTGGAAACACCATATATTTT
v_gene: TRBV5-6
len: 16
d_gene: TRBD1
j_gene: TRBJ1-3
abundance: -

CDR3aa: CASSPGTFLNTGELFF
CDR3nt: TGCGCCAGCAGCCCTGGGACTTTCCTGAACACCGGGGAGCTGTTTTTT
v_gene: TRBV10-2
len: 16
d_gene: -
j_gene: TRBJ2-2
abundance: -

CDR3aa: CASSEGLAGVGRETQYF
CDR3nt: TGTGCCAGCAGTGAGGGACTAGCGGGAGTGGGCCGAGAGACCCAGTACTTC
v_gene: TRBV2
len: 17
d_gene: TRBD2
j_gene: TRBJ2-5
abundance: -

CDR3aa: CASSGGQSHTDTQYF
CDR3nt: TGTGCCAGCAGCGGCGGACAGTCCCACACAGATACGCAGTATTTT
v_gene: TRBV6-5
len: 15
d_gene: -
j_gene: TRBJ2-3
abundance: -

CDR3aa: CASSLGDRAYGYTF
CDR3nt: TGTGCCAGCAGCTTGGGGGACAGGGCCTATGGCTACACCTTC
v_gene: TRBV5-6
len: 14
d_gene: TRBD1
j_gene: TRBJ1-2
abundance: once

CDR3aa: CASSPDSGLNYGYTF
CDR3nt: TGCGCCAGCAGCCCCGACTCAGGGCTAAACTATGGCTACACCTTC
v_gene: TRBV4-1
len: 15
d_gene: -
j_gene: TRBJ1-2
abundance: -

CDR3aa: CASRSPGYRKTEAFF
CDR3nt: TGTGCAAGTCGCTCTCCAGGTTACAGAAAAACTGAAGCTTTCTTT
v_gene: TRBV12-2
len: 15
d_gene: -
j_gene: TRBJ1-1
abundance: -

CDR3aa: CSVATGGNYGYTF
CDR3nt: TGCAGCGTGGCGACAGGGGGCAACTATGGCTACACCTTC
v_gene: TRBV29-1
len: 13
d_gene: TRBD1
j_gene: TRBJ1-2
abundance: -